The present T cell receptor (beta chain) was sequenced within a study of cytomegalovirus exposure and HLA in healthy donors. The data were produced by immunoSEQ multiplex PCR, yet TCRdb's version contains in-frame clones alone and is incomplete. Among about 160,000 clones listed, 89% were seen once. Points from the study as a whole: According to a subsequent analysis, TCR clusters from the first cohort were inclined to appear together in the 120 validation repertoires. In vitro work confirmed that a few CMV-associated chains recognize CMV antigens. TCR sequences were mostly rare, though some public TCRs occurred in many donors.

As for this clone: Its antigen remains unidentified.

Donors were drawn from the approximately 130-subject validation cohort, separate from the approximately 670-subject first cohort. Germline V gene sequence: CDR1 LNHDA, CDR2 SQIVND (reference sequence). The length of the CDR3 is 15 residues. Between the trimmed V and J ends, which lost 5 bases and 8 bases, there was a span of 19 bases. This chain joins TRBV19 and TRBJ2-4, with D maybe TRBD1 (6 bases). Sequenced: PBMCs. This TCR derives from a woman aged 18-35 years in good health and CMV-seropositive. The CDR3 here is CASSQGAGGWDIQYF. CDR3 sequence (DNA): TGTGCCAGTAGTCAAGGGGCTGGGGGCTGGGACATTCAGTACTTC.